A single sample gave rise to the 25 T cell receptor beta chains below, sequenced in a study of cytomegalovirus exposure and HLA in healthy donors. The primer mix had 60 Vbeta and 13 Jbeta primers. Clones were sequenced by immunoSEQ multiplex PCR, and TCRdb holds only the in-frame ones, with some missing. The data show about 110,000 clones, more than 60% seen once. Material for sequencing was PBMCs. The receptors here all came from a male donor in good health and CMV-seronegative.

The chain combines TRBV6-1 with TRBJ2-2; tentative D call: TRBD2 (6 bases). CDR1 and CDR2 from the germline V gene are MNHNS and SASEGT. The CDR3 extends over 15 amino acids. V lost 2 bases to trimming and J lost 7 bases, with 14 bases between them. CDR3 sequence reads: CASSESPGLYGELFF. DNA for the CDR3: TGTGCCAGCAGTGAAAGTCCGGGACTGTACGGGGAGCTGTTTTTT.

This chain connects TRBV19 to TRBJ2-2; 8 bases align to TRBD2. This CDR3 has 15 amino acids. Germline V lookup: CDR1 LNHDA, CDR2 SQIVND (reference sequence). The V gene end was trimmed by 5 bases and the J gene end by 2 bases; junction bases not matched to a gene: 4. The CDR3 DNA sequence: TGTGCCAGTAGTTGGCGGGAGGCCAACACCGGGGAGCTGTTTTTT. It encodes CASSWREANTGELFF. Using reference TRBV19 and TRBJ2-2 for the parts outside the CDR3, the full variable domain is DGGITQSPKYLFRKEGQNVTLSCEQNLNHDAMYWYRQDPGQGLRLIYYSQIVNDFQKGDIAEGYSVSREKKESFPLTVTSAQKNPTAFYLCASSWREANTGELFFGEGSRLTVL.

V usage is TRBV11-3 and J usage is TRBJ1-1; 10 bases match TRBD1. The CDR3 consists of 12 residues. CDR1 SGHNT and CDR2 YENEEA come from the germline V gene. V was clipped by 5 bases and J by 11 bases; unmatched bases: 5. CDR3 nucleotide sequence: TGTGCCAGCAGCCCTGGGACAGGGGAGGCTTTCTTT. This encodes CASSPGTGEAFF.

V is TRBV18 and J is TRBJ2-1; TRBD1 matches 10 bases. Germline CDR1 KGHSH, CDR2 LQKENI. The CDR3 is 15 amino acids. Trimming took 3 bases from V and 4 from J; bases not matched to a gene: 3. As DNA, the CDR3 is TGTGCCAGCTCACCCGGACAGGGGGAATACAATGAGCAGTTCTTC. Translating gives CASSPGQGEYNEQFF.

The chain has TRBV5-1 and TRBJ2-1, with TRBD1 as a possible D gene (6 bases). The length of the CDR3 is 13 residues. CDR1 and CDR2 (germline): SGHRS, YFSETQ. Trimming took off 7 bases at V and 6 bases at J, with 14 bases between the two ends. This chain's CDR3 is CASGQGIRNEQFF. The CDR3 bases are TGCGCCAGCGGGCAGGGGATCCGCAATGAGCAGTTCTTC. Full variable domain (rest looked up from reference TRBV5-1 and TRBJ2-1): KAGVTQTPRYLIKTRGQQVTLSCSPISGHRSVSWYQQTPGQGLQFLFEYFSETQRNKGNFPGRFSGRQFSNSRSEMNVSTLELGDSALYLCASGQGIRNEQFFGPGTRLTVL.

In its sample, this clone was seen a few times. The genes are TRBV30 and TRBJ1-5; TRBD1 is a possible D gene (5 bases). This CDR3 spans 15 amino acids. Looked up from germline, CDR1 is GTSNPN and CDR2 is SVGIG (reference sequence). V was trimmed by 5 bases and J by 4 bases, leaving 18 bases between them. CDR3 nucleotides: TGTGCCTGGGGGACTGGGGCAGGGAAAAATCAGCCCCAGCATTTT. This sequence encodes CAWGTGAGKNQPQHF.

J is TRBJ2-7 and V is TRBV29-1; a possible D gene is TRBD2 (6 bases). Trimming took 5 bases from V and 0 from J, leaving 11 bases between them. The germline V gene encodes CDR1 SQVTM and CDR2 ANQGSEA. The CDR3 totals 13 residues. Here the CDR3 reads CSVTGTVSYEQYF. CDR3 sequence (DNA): TGCAGCGTTACTGGGACTGTCTCCTACGAGCAGTACTTC.

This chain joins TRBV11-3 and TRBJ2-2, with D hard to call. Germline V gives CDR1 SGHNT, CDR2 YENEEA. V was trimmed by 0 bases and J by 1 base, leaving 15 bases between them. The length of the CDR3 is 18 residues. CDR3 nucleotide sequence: TGTGCCAGCAGCTTAGATTTATTACTGGAGCGGAACACCGGGGAGCTGTTTTTT. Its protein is CASSLDLLLERNTGELFF.

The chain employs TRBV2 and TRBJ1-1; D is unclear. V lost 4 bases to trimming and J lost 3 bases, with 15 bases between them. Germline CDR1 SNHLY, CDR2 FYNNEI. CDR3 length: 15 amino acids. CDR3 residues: CASSGWVPRDTEAFF. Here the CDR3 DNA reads TGTGCCAGCAGTGGTTGGGTCCCGCGGGACACTGAAGCTTTCTTT.

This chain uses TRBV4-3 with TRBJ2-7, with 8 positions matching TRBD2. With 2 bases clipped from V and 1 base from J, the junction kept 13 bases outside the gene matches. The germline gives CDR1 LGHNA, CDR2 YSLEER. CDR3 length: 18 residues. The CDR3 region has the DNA TGCGCCAGCAGCCAATTGTCGCCCCGCGCGGGAGGTTCCTACGAGCAGTACTTC. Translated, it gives CASSQLSPRAGGSYEQYF.

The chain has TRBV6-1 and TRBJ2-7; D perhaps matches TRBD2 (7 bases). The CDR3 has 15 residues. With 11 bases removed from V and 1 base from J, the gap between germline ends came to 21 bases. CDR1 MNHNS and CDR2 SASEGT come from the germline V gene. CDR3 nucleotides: TGTGCCGGGGAAGGGGGGGGCCCGACATCCTACGAGCAGTACTTC. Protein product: CAGEGGGPTSYEQYF.

As DNA, the CDR3 is TGTGCCAGCAGCCAAGGTCGGTCAGGTCTGAACACTGAAGCTTTCTTT. As protein: CASSQGRSGLNTEAFF. J is TRBJ1-1 and V is TRBV4-2; no clear D. The V end lost 1 base, the J end lost 0 bases, and 12 bases lay between the germline ends. The germline V gene encodes CDR1 LGHNA and CDR2 YNFKEQ. The CDR3 totals 16 residues.

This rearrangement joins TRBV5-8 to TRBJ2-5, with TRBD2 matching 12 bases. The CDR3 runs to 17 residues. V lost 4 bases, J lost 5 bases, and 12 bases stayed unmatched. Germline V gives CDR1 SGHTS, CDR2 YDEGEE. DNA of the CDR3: TGTGCCAGCAGCCCCGGACTAGCGGGAAGGGCTTGGGAGACCCAGTACTTC. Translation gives CASSPGLAGRAWETQYF.

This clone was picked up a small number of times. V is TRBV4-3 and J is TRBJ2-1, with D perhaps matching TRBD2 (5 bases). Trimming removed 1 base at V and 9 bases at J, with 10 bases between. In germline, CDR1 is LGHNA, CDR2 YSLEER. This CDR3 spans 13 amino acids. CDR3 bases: TGCGCCAGCAGCCAAGGGTCTCGGGGTGAGCAGTTCTTC. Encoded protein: CASSQGSRGEQFF.

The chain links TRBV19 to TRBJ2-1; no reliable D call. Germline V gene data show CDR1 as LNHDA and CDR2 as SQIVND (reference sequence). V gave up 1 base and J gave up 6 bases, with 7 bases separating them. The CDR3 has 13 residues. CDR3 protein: CASSIALGNEQFF. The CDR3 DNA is TGTGCCAGTAGTATAGCCCTAGGCAATGAGCAGTTCTTC. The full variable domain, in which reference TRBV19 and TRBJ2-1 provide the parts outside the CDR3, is DGGITQSPKYLFRKEGQNVTLSCEQNLNHDAMYWYRQDPGQGLRLIYYSQIVNDFQKGDIAEGYSVSREKKESFPLTVTSAQKNPTAFYLCASSIALGNEQFFGPGTRLTVL.

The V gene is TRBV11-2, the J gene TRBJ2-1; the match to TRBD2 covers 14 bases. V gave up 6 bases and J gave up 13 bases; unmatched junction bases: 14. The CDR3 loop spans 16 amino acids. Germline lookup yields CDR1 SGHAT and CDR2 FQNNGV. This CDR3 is CASSAPGLAGVGVQFF. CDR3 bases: TGTGCCAGCAGTGCACCGGGACTAGCGGGAGTTGGGGTTCAGTTCTTC. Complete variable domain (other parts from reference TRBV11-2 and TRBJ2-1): EAGVAQSPRYKIIEKRQSVAFWCNPISGHATLYWYQQILGQGPKLLIQFQNNGVVDDSQLPKDRFSAERLKGVDSTLKIQPAKLEDSAVYLCASSAPGLAGVGVQFFGPGTRLTVL.

This chain's CDR3 is CASSPLVGARGAAYEQYF. The DNA for the CDR3 is TGTGCCAGCAGCCCTCTAGTCGGTGCGCGGGGAGCGGCCTACGAGCAGTACTTC. This chain connects TRBV11-3 to TRBJ2-7, with D perhaps matching TRBD2 (6 bases). V lost 5 bases to trimming and J lost 2 bases, with 25 bases between them. CDR3 length: 18 amino acids. Germline V gives CDR1 SGHNT, CDR2 YENEEA.

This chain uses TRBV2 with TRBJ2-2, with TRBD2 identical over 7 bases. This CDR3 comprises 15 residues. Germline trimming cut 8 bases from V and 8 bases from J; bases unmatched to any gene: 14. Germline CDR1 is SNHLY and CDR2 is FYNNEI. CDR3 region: CASLRTGGPGGELFF. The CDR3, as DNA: TGTGCCAGCTTGCGGACGGGAGGTCCAGGTGGGGAGCTGTTTTTT. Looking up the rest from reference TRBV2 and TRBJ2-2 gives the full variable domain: EPEVTQTPSHQVTQMGQEVILRCVPISNHLYFYWYRQILGQKVEFLVSFYNNEISEKSEIFDDQFSVERPDGSNFTLKIRSTKLEDSAMYFCASLRTGGPGGELFFGEGSRLTVL.

The CDR3 reads CAWSVRAGGNQPQHF. CDR3 DNA sequence: TGTGCCTGGAGTGTACGGGCGGGGGGCAATCAGCCCCAGCATTTT. V gene TRBV30 combines with J gene TRBJ1-5, with D perhaps TRBD1 (5 bases). Germline CDR1 reads GTSNPN; CDR2 reads SVGIG (reference sequence). V lost 0 bases, J lost 2 bases, and 11 bases lay in between. This CDR3 is 15 amino acids long.

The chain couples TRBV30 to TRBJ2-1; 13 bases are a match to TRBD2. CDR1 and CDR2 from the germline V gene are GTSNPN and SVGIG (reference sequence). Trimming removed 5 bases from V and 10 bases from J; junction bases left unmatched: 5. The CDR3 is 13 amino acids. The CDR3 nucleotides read TGTGCCTGGGACGGACTAGCGGGAGTGGAGCAGTTCTTC. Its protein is CAWDGLAGVEQFF.

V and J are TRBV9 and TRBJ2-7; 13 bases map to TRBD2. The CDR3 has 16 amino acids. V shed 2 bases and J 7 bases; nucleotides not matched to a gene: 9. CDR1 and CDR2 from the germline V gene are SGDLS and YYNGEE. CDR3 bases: TGTGCCAGCAGCGTGCAGGCGGGACTAGCGGGAATTGAGCAGTACTTC. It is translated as CASSVQAGLAGIEQYF.

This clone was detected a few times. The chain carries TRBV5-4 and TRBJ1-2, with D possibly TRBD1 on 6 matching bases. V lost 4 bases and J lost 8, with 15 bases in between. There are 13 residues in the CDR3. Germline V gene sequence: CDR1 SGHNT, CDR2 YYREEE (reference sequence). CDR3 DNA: TGTGCCAGCAGCCCCAGGGGCTTGATGGGCTACACCTTC. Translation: CASSPRGLMGYTF.

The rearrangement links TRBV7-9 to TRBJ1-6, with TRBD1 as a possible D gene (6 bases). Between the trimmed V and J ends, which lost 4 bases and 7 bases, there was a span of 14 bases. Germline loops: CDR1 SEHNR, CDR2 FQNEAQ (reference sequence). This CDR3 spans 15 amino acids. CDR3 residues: CASSSNWTANSPLHF. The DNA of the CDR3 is TGTGCCAGCAGCTCCAACTGGACAGCAAATTCACCCCTCCACTTT.

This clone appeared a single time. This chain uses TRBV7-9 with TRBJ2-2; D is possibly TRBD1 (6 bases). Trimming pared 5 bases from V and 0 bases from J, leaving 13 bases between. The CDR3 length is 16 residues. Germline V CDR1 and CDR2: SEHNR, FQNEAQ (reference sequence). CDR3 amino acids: CASSLSTGANTGELFF. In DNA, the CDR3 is TGTGCCAGCAGCCTATCGACAGGCGCGAACACCGGGGAGCTGTTTTTT. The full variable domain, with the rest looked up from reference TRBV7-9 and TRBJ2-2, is DTGVSQNPRHKITKRGQNVTFRCDPISEHNRLYWYRQTLGQGPEFLTYFQNEAQLEKSRLLSDRFSAERPKGSFSTLEIQRTEQGDSAMYLCASSLSTGANTGELFFGEGSRLTVL.

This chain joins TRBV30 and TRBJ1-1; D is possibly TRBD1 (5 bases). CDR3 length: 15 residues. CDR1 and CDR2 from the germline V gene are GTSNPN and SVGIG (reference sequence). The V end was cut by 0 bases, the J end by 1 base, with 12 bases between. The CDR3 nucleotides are TGTGCCTGGAGTGTGAAAGGGGTGTGGAACACTGAAGCTTTCTTT. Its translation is CAWSVKGVWNTEAFF.